The 5 T cell receptor beta chains reported below all come from one sample, sequenced in a study of T cell responses to AZD1222 COVID-19 vaccine. The assay was immunoSEQ multiplex PCR, and TCRdb's table has in-frame clones only and misses some. Of about 110,000 clones listed, about nine tenths were seen once; the top ten hold 4.4%. Sample: peripheral blood, taken on day 0 of AZD1222 vaccination. The receptors originated from an adult in good health.

The chain employs TRBV7-9 and TRBJ2-7; a weak D match, TRBD1 (5 bases). Trimming stripped 5 bases from V and 4 bases from J, with 15 bases between. Germline V gives CDR1 SEHNR, CDR2 FQNEAQ (reference sequence). The CDR3 runs 14 residues. The CDR3 is CASSHQGTEYEQYF. The CDR3 DNA is TGTGCCAGCAGCCATCAGGGTACCGAGTACGAGCAGTACTTC. The full variable domain, with the rest looked up from reference TRBV7-9 and TRBJ2-7, is DTGVSQNPRHKITKRGQNVTFRCDPISEHNRLYWYRQTLGQGPEFLTYFQNEAQLEKSRLLSDRFSAERPKGSFSTLEIQRTEQGDSAMYLCASSHQGTEYEQYFGPGTRLTVT.

V is TRBV28 and J is TRBJ1-2, with D uncertain. This CDR3 has 14 residues. Germline V CDR1 and CDR2: MDHEN, SYDVKM. Trimming removed 3 bases from V and 5 bases from J, with 13 bases in between. In DNA, the CDR3 is TGTGCCAGCAGTTTCTCAATGGTGGGGTATGGCTACACCTTC. This codes for CASSFSMVGYGYTF.

This clone was detected once. The V and J genes are TRBV19 and TRBJ1-6, with TRBD1 as a possible D gene (6 bases). The germline CDR1 and CDR2 sequences are LNHDA and SQIVND (reference sequence). The V end lost 7 bases, the J end lost 10 bases, and 14 bases lay between the germline ends. The CDR3 is made up of 13 amino acids. The CDR3: CASKGDISSPLHF. The CDR3 DNA sequence: TGTGCCAGTAAGGGGGACATATCATCACCCCTCCACTTT.

The chain combines TRBV18 with TRBJ1-1; a possible D gene is TRBD1 (5 bases). This CDR3 has 16 amino acids. The V gene lost 3 bases and the J gene lost 0 bases, with 14 bases spanning the gap. Per the germline V gene, CDR1 is KGHSH and CDR2 is LQKENI. The CDR3 DNA reads TGTGCCAGCTCACCCAGAAGACAGTTTATGAACACTGAAGCTTTCTTT. Protein sequence: CASSPRRQFMNTEAFF.

Note on this clone: The junction departs from the called germline gene at one end, perhaps through a read error. The chain links TRBV5-4 to TRBJ2-1; tentatively, D is TRBD2 (6 bases). Germline values: CDR1 SGHNT, CDR2 YYREEE (reference sequence). The CDR3 consists of 13 residues. CDR3 sequence (DNA): TGTGCCAGCAGGCGGGACTCCCACAATGAGCAGTTCTTC. Protein product: CASRRDSHNEQFF.